These 21 T cell receptor beta chains originate from one sample sequenced in a study of CD8+ T cells in alopecia areata. Cell sorting was performed on pooled cutaneous lymph node cells with CD4, CD8alpha, NKG2D, NKG2ACE and other markers. As the sequencing template, cDNA was produced by extracting RNA and reverse transcribing it. Sequenced by immunoSEQ multiplex PCR; TCRdb stores in-frame clones only, minus some. Recorded here are 270,000 or so clones, with no singletons, and the ten leading clones hold approximately 1.2%. The sequenced sample consisted of CD4+ T cells sorted from a lymph node. The receptors originated from a C3H/HeJ mouse with alopecia areata. MHC haplotype: H2-k.

This clone was detected only a few times. The listed genes are named as in mouse. The read falls 4 residues short of the CDR3 end, and the missing part is taken from the germline J gene. V usage is TRBV13-3 and J usage is TRBJ2-5, with TRBD2 identical over 8 bases. The CDR3 has 15 amino acids. Germline values: CDR1 NNHDY, CDR2 SYVADS. With V trimmed by 2 bases and J by 2 bases, 4 bases remained unmatched. CDR3 amino acids: CASSEIGLGQDTQYF. The DNA read from the CDR3 is TGTGCCAGCAGTGAGATAGGACTGGGCCAAGAC.

This clone was picked up a small number of times. Gene names are mouse gene names. Read data end 4 residues before the CDR3 end; the end is taken from the germline J gene. The same CDR3 is also encoded by other DNA sequences in this sample. The rearrangement links TRBV19 to TRBJ1-2; tentatively, D is TRBD1 (5 bases). The CDR3 contains 11 residues. Per the germline V gene, CDR1 is FNHDT and CDR2 is SITEND (reference sequence). The CDR3 bases that were read are TGTGCCAGCAGTACTGGGGGC. Its protein is CASSTGG. The whole CDR3 region reads CASSTGGDYTF.

This clone was seen a handful of times. Mouse gene names apply. The sequence runs out 4 residues before the end of the CDR3; the remainder is reconstructed from the germline J gene. Distinct nucleotide sequences in the sample also encode this CDR3. V usage is TRBV5 and J usage is TRBJ2-5, with TRBD1 as a possible D gene (6 bases). The CDR3 is made up of 14 amino acids. Germline CDR1 LGHNA, CDR2 YNLKQL (reference sequence). The part of the CDR3 DNA that was read is TGTGCCAGCAGCCAAGCGGGACAAAAAGAC. Translated, it gives CASSQAGQKD. The whole CDR3 region reads CASSQAGQKDTQYF.

A word on this clone: The germline and genes are mouse ones. The CDR3 extends 4 residues past the end of the read, so its final part is completed from the germline J gene. This chain uses TRBV13-2 with TRBJ2-5, with TRBD1 matching over 9 bases. CDR1 is NNHNN, CDR2 SYGAGS, per germline (reference sequence). The length of the CDR3 is 14 residues. The CDR3 DNA, read in part, is TGTGCCAGCGGTGAGGGGGACAGGGCGGAC. Amino acid sequence: CASGEGDRAD. The full CDR3 protein is CASGEGDRADTQYF.

As for this clone: Germline and genes: mouse. Read data end 4 residues before the CDR3 end; the end is taken from the germline J gene. This chain links TRBV13-3 with TRBJ2-1; TRBD1 matches at 9 bases. This CDR3 has 13 residues. Germline values: CDR1 NNHDY, CDR2 SYVADS. CDR3 DNA (partial): TGTGCCAGCAGCCGGGACAGGGCATCT. This sequence encodes CASSRDRAS. The entire CDR3 sequence reads CASSRDRASEQFF.

In regard to this clone: Each gene name is a mouse one. The read halts 4 residues ahead of the CDR3 end, with the missing end drawn from the germline J gene. The rearrangement links TRBV13-3 to TRBJ2-7; D may be TRBD1 (5 bases). Germline-derived CDR1 and CDR2 are NNHDY and SYVADS. The CDR3 is made up of 11 amino acids. Partial CDR3 DNA: TGTGCCAGCAGTGAGACAGAT. Protein: CASSETD. The entire CDR3 protein is CASSETDEQYF.

This clone was detected a few times. Gene labels here are mouse ones. The read halts 3 residues ahead of the CDR3 end, with the missing end drawn from the germline J gene. The chain has TRBV17 and TRBJ1-6, with TRBD1 matching over 7 bases. TRBJ1-6 is an open reading frame whose function is uncertain. The V and J ends lost 4 bases and 5 bases, in that order; junction bases with no gene match: 2. Per germline, CDR1 MNHDT and CDR2 YYDKIL. This CDR3 spans 14 amino acids. CDR3: CASSTGTDNSPLYF. The CDR3 DNA, read in part, is TGTGCTAGCAGTACCGGGACAGATAATTCGCCC.

There are many counts of this clone. The gene symbols are mouse symbols. The CDR3 extends 4 residues past the end of the read, so its final part is completed from the germline J gene. J is TRBJ2-2 and V is TRBV17; D not certain. V lost 4 bases and J lost 1, with 7 bases in between. The CDR3 consists of 14 residues. The germline V gene encodes CDR1 MNHDT and CDR2 YYDKIL. Here the CDR3 reads CASSKQKNTGQLYF. The covered CDR3 bases are TGTGCTAGCAGTAAACAGAAAAACACCGGG.

Concerning this clone itself: These gene names are mouse names. The sequenced fragment ends 4 residues before the CDR3 boundary, so the rest is inferred from the germline J gene. Other DNA sequences within the sample encode an identical CDR3. This chain uses TRBV13-2 with TRBJ2-1, with 8 bases identical to TRBD2. The CDR3 has 13 residues. Germline CDR1 is NNHNN and CDR2 is SYGAGS (reference sequence). The V segment lost 5 bases and the J segment 3 bases; nucleotides outside the gene matches: 1. CDR3 residues: CASGLGGYAEQFF. The CDR3 bases that were read are TGTGCCAGCGGGCTGGGGGGCTATGCT.

About this clone itself: Mouse germline and gene names are used. The CDR3 end is not reached by the read, which stops 4 residues before it; the germline J gene fills it in. The chain links TRBV13-1 to TRBJ2-2, with D possibly being TRBD1 (6 bases). Germline CDR1 NSHNY, CDR2 SYGAGN. V was cut by 0 bases and J by 0 bases, with 9 bases left in between. This CDR3 spans 16 amino acids. The sequenced part of the CDR3 DNA is TGTGCCAGCAGTGATGAGGGACATACAAACACCGGG. It specifies CASSDEGHTNTG. The whole CDR3 sequence reads CASSDEGHTNTGQLYF.

This clone has more than one count but fewer than ten. These gene names are mouse names. Read coverage stops 4 residues before the CDR3 terminus; the germline J gene supplies the remainder. The chain uses TRBV29 and TRBJ1-2; 8 nucleotides match TRBD1. The CDR3 loop spans 13 amino acids. Germline CDR1 is MSHET and CDR2 is SYDVDS. Trimming took 7 bases from V and 3 from J; bases not matched to a gene: 4. CDR3 DNA (partial): TGTGCTAGCAAGGACAGGGTGCACTCC. It codes for CASKDRVHS. The entire CDR3 protein reads CASKDRVHSDYTF.

This clone was seen a few times. Here the gene names and germline are mouse. Coverage ceases 4 residues before the CDR3 finishes, and the germline J gene fills in the end. The rearrangement joins TRBV13-1 to TRBJ2-1, with 8 bases that match TRBD1. Germline V lookup: CDR1 NSHNY, CDR2 SYGAGN. The CDR3 spans 15 residues. The V and J ends lost 3 bases and 3 bases, in that order; junction bases with no gene match: 5. CDR3 sequence: CASSGLGQGYAEQFF. The covered CDR3 bases are TGTGCCAGCAGTGGATTAGGACAGGGCTATGCT.

This clone was recorded a few times. The germline and genes are mouse ones. The CDR3 extends 4 residues past the end of the read, so its final part is completed from the germline J gene. The J gene is TRBJ2-7, the V gene TRBV5, with 9 bases that match TRBD1. This CDR3 has 14 amino acids. Germline V gives CDR1 LGHNA, CDR2 YNLKQL (reference sequence). Losses at the gene ends were 4 bases for V and 1 base for J; bases not matched to a gene: 2. The CDR3 loop reads CASSPGQGSYEQYF. The covered CDR3 bases are TGTGCCAGCAGCCCGGGACAGGGATCCTAT.

On this clone: The gene names here belong to mouse. The read ends 4 residues shy of where the CDR3 ends; the end is completed using the germline J gene. The sample carries other DNA sequences with the same CDR3. The rearrangement joins TRBV13-2 to TRBJ2-5, with TRBD2 matching over 9 bases. Germline V CDR1 and CDR2: NNHNN, SYGAGS (reference sequence). The CDR3 loop spans 14 amino acids. CDR3 residues: CASGVLGGEDTQYF. The DNA read from the CDR3 is TGTGCCAGCGGTGTGCTGGGGGGGGAAGAC.

This clone has only a few counts. Mouse gene names and germline throughout. The read is 4 residues too short to cover the CDR3 end, so that end is filled in from the germline J gene. The chain couples TRBV14 to TRBJ2-1; a weak D match, TRBD1 (8 bases). Per the germline V gene, CDR1 is SGHDT and CDR2 is FRDEAV. The ends were cut back, 0 bases at V and 2 bases at J, with 12 bases in the middle. The CDR3 is 16 residues long. Partial CDR3 DNA: TGTGCCAGCAGTTTCTATACAGGGGGGGACTATGCT. It is translated as CASSFYTGGDYA. The entire CDR3 is CASSFYTGGDYAEQFF. The whole variable domain, filled in from reference TRBV14 and TRBJ2-1, reads EAGVTQSPRYAVLQEGQAVSFWCDPISGHDTLYWYQQPRDQGPQLLVYFRDEAVIDNSQLPSDRFSAVRPKGTNSTLKIQSAKQGDTATYLCASSFYTGGDYAEQFFGPGTRLTVL.

This clone was observed a few times. The genes are named according to mouse. From the germline J gene comes the end of the CDR3, since the read stops 4 residues before it. This chain joins TRBV19 and TRBJ1-1, with 12 bases lining up with TRBD1. Losses at the gene ends were 1 base for V and 3 bases for J; bases not matched to a gene: 4. The CDR3 has 16 residues. The germline CDR1 and CDR2 sequences are FNHDT and SITEND (reference sequence). CDR3 protein: CASSIPGQGAHTEVFF. The covered CDR3 bases are TGTGCCAGCAGTATACCGGGACAGGGGGCCCACACA.

Only a few counts were recorded for this clone. The genes and germline here are from mouse. Coverage ceases 4 residues before the CDR3 finishes, and the germline J gene fills in the end. The rearrangement joins TRBV13-1 to TRBJ1-1; 9 bases match TRBD1. The V segment lost 5 bases and the J segment 3 bases; nucleotides outside the gene matches: 5. Germline CDR1 is NSHNY and CDR2 is SYGAGN. CDR3 size: 14 residues. CDR3 protein: CASRSGTGYTEVFF. The sequenced CDR3 bases are TGTGCCAGCAGATCCGGGACAGGGTACACA.

There are a few counts of this clone. Gene names are mouse gene names. Read sequence stops 4 residues before the CDR3 end, and the germline J gene provides the missing end. V gene TRBV5 combines with J gene TRBJ1-1, with D perhaps matching TRBD1 (5 bases). Germline V gene data show CDR1 as LGHNA and CDR2 as YNLKQL (reference sequence). The CDR3 loop spans 15 amino acids. Trimming removed 4 bases from V and 0 bases from J, with 12 bases in between. The CDR3 bases that were read are TGTGCCAGCAGCCTCCCCAAGGGGTCAAACACA. Amino acid sequence: CASSLPKGSNT. The CDR3 as a whole reads CASSLPKGSNTEVFF.

This clone appeared a few times. Gene names follow the mouse nomenclature. The DNA ends 4 residues before the CDR3 does, and the rest of the CDR3 is filled in from the germline J gene. The genes are TRBV13-1 and TRBJ2-1, with D possibly being TRBD1 (7 bases). Trimming removed 0 bases from V and 3 bases from J, with 10 bases in between. This CDR3 has 15 amino acids. Germline-derived CDR1 and CDR2 are NSHNY and SYGAGN. CDR3 region: CASSDERGLYAEQFF. CDR3 DNA (partial): TGTGCCAGCAGTGATGAGAGGGGGCTCTATGCT.

This clone has just a few counts. Gene names denote mouse genes. Coverage ceases 4 residues before the CDR3 finishes, and the germline J gene fills in the end. The sample contains more than one DNA sequence encoding this CDR3. This chain links TRBV1 with TRBJ1-1; possible D gene TRBD1, 6 bases. Germline-derived CDR1 and CDR2 are NSQYPW and LRSPGD (reference sequence). The CDR3 runs to 13 residues. The sequenced CDR3 bases are TGCACCTGCAGTGCGCCGGGACAAACA. Amino acid sequence: CTCSAPGQT. The CDR3, in full, reads CTCSAPGQTEVFF.

This clone was seen a few times. Gene names follow the mouse nomenclature. The read ends 4 residues early relative to the CDR3; the germline J gene fills the gap. The chain links TRBV19 to TRBJ2-1, with D maybe TRBD1 (6 bases). The CDR3 totals 15 residues. Per the germline V gene, CDR1 is FNHDT and CDR2 is SITEND (reference sequence). Trimming removed 2 bases at V and 5 bases at J, with 14 bases between. CDR3 bases read: TGTGCCAGCAGTATGAACAGGGTGGGTGATGCT. Protein product: CASSMNRVGDA. The complete CDR3 protein is CASSMNRVGDAEQFF.